The sequence of this T cell receptor (beta chain) was determined in a study of blood T cell repertoires in COVID-19. Study in general: COVID-19 samples from acute and convalescent phases originated in the United States, Italy and Spain. PBMCs, B-cell-depleted T cells, or T cells were the source of the cDNA or gDNA that made up the material.

Authors' data handling: Counts of nucleated cells, estimated from reference gene primer amplification, were obtained. The data were produced by immunoSEQ multiplex PCR, yet TCRdb's version contains in-frame clones alone and is incomplete. V and J calls and clone size are as listed in that table; D and trimming were resolved from the DNA. The sample has under 300,000 clones; more than 65% are singletons. The CDR3 runs to 12 residues. Trimming stripped 7 bases from V and 6 bases from J, with 12 bases between. Looked up from germline, CDR1 is ENHRY and CDR2 is SYGVKD. The specimen sequenced was peripheral blood. The receptor was isolated from a woman aged 40 to 55 who had recovered from COVID-19. The chain carries TRBV10-3 and TRBJ1-2; D gene uncertain. The CDR3 spells CAINGERDGYTF. CDR3 DNA sequence: TGTGCCATCAACGGGGAGCGGGATGGCTACACCTTC.